The source of this T cell receptor beta chain is a study of T cells in Graves' hyperthyroidism and ophthalmopathy. Findings of the study overall: Ophthalmopathy was separated from stable hyperthyroidism by a 13 V-J model.

A few counts support this clonotype. Its antigen is unknown. Regions amplified from RNA transcripts were the TCR beta CDR3 regions. When the TCR CDR3 underwent first-round RT-PCR, the HTBI primer set was used. Each CDR3 protein gets one entry after TCRdb re-called the multiplex PCR reads with MiXCR. The table records 500,000 to 700,000 distinct CDR3 sequences, 15% to 20% of them present only once. There are 14 residues in the CDR3. Germline-derived CDR1 and CDR2 are MRHNA and SNTAGT. Trimming removed 3 bases from V and 8 bases from J, with 16 bases in between. The sample taken for sequencing was blood. The chain uses TRBV6-4 and TRBJ1-2; D is undetermined. This receptor was taken from a woman aged 18-29 years with Graves' hyperthyroidism. The CDR3 DNA sequence: TGTGCCAGCAGTGATGGTGACCGATTCGGGGGCTACACCTTC. Its protein is CASSDGDRFGGYTF.